This TCR beta chain was found in a study of blood T cells in healthy people across ages. Study conclusions and caveats: Estimates based on one million T cells were treated as lower bounds. Age brought a roughly linear fall in TCR beta diversity measured per million T cells.

A second PCR, run for roughly 7 to 11 cycles, used a sample-barcoded 5' primer plus a J-beta primer mix. TCRdb fed the 5' RACE reads into MiXCR, producing one record per CDR3 protein. The repertoire holds around 900,000 distinct CDR3 sequences, with roughly 26% as singletons. The trim removed 5 bases at V and 4 bases at J, leaving 10 bases unmatched. The CDR3 covers 15 residues. At least 6 million PBMCs were isolated per sample. This clonotype was seen once. Its antigen is unidentified. This chain connects TRBV12-3 or TRBV12-4 to TRBJ1-2; 7 bases map to TRBD1. The material sequenced was blood. The receptor was derived from an elderly woman in good health. The chain's CDR3 is CASSPSNRDSYGYTF. Here the CDR3 DNA reads TGTGCCAGCAGTCCGAGTAACCGGGACAGCTATGGCTACACCTTC.